These 5 T cell receptor beta chains were sequenced from one sample in a study of T cell responses to AZD1222 COVID-19 vaccine. Repertoires were generated with immunoSEQ multiplex PCR, while TCRdb's copy carries only in-frame clones and drops some. The data show 90,000 to 120,000 clones, around 90% seen once. Sequenced here: peripheral blood, sampled on day 0 of AZD1222 vaccination. The receptors originated from an adult in good health.

V and J are TRBV28 and TRBJ1-2; D remains ambiguous. Per germline, CDR1 MDHEN and CDR2 SYDVKM. V was clipped by 4 bases and J by 7 bases, with 13 bases between them. CDR3 length: 13 residues. The CDR3 here is CASSSHMEIGYTF. As DNA, the CDR3 is TGTGCCAGCAGTTCTCACATGGAGATTGGCTACACCTTC.

The V call is TRBV10-3, the J call TRBJ2-1; 8 positions agree with TRBD2. Germline trimming cut 1 base from V and 4 bases from J; bases unmatched to any gene: 9. Germline lookup yields CDR1 ENHRY and CDR2 SYGVKD. There are 17 residues in the CDR3. This chain's CDR3 is CAISEFYGLAPYNEQFF. The DNA for the CDR3 is TGTGCCATCAGTGAGTTCTACGGACTAGCCCCATACAATGAGCAGTTCTTC.

This sequence joins TRBV10-3 and TRBJ2-2; D might be TRBD1 (6 bases). The germline V gene has CDR1 ENHRY and CDR2 SYGVKD. This CDR3 is 15 amino acids long. Trimming shortened V by 2 bases and J by 6 bases, and 13 bases separated the two germline ends. The CDR3 DNA is TGTGCCATCAGTGAGCAACTACAGGGATCCGGGGAGCTGTTTTTT. Encoded protein: CAISEQLQGSGELFF.

This clone was found a few times. V gene TRBV3-1 (or the pseudogene TRBV3-2) combines with J gene TRBJ1-5; D is perhaps TRBD1 (5 bases). Trimming took 4 bases from V and 3 from J, leaving 22 bases between them. Germline CDR1 is LGHDT and CDR2 is YNNKEL (reference sequence). The CDR3 is made up of 18 amino acids. The CDR3, as DNA: TGTGCCAGCAGCCCGGAGGGACCGTTCCGGGGTCACAATCAGCCCCAGCATTTT. It yields the protein CASSPEGPFRGHNQPQHF.

The chain recombines TRBV18 with TRBJ1-5; the D is unclear. The CDR3 is made up of 13 amino acids. V lost 5 bases to trimming and J lost 3 bases, with 8 bases between them. CDR1 is KGHSH and CDR2 is LQKENI in the germline V gene. The CDR3, as DNA: TGTGCCAGCTCAGGCCAACCCAATCAGCCCCAGCATTTT. Residues: CASSGQPNQPQHF.